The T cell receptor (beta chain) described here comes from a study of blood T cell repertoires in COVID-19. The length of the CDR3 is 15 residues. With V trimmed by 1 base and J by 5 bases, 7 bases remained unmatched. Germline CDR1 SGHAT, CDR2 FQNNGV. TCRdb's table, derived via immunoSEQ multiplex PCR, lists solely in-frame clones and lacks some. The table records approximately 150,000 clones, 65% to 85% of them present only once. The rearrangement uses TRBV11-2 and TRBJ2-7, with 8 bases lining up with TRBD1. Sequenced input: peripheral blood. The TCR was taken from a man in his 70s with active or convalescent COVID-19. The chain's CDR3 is CASSLAAGGRDEQYF. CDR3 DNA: TGTGCCAGCAGCTTAGCGGCAGGGGGCAGGGACGAGCAGTACTTC. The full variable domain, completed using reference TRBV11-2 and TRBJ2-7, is EAGVAQSPRYKIIEKRQSVAFWCNPISGHATLYWYQQILGQGPKLLIQFQNNGVVDDSQLPKDRFSAERLKGVDSTLKIQPAKLEDSAVYLCASSLAAGGRDEQYFGPGTRLTVT.